This is a list of T cell receptor beta chains from one sample in a study of blood T cells in healthy people across ages. TCRdb independently ran MiXCR on the 5' RACE reads; one entry per CDR3 protein. This table has over 1.5 million distinct CDR3 sequences, roughly 52% appearing once. The sequenced material came from blood. These receptors originate from a woman in her thirties or forties in good health. CDR3s leave out the opening cysteine and the closing phenylalanine or tryptophan. Clone size, where shown, is once, few, many, or a class for clones that have expanded.

TRBV4-3	.	TRBJ1-1	ASSRLPGQGVKAF
TRBV7-9	few	TRBJ2-5	ASSYLTLAEGETQY
TRBV2	once	TRBJ2-3	ASKAASVKDTQY
TRBV7-9	.	.	ASGATGATYEQY
TRBV7-9	.	TRBJ2-1	ASRGEGGDYNEQF
TRBV6-2/TRBV6-3	.	TRBJ2-7	ASIPSGPNSDEQY
TRBV12-3/TRBV12-4	.	TRBJ1-1	ASSSPGQGSSTEAF
TRBV2	.	TRBJ1-4	ASRPGQGALPTLREKLF
TRBV27	.	TRBJ1-2	ASSRDRAADGYT
TRBV12-3/TRBV12-4	.	TRBJ2-5	ASTPMAAGVWETQY
TRBV13	.	TRBJ2-6	ASSKGKGANVLT
TRBV18	.	TRBJ2-1	ASSPPSSGGRNEQF
TRBV10-2	.	TRBJ2-4	ASSGGSLGEQY
TRBV4-3	.	TRBJ2-3	ASSQDPGLSTDTQY
TRBV5-6	.	TRBJ2-1	ASSVMGLNEQF
TRBV13	.	TRBJ2-1	ASSLGLWTSGGAGTYNEQF
TRBV4-3	few	TRBJ2-1	ASSQDPGSSSYNEQF
TRBV6-6	few	TRBJ2-6	ASLRGGGANVLT
TRBV12-3/TRBV12-4	.	TRBJ1-4	ASNKSGTGRFYATEKLF
TRBV7-8	.	TRBJ1-4	ASSLVRTVRATNEKLF
TRBV3-1	.	TRBJ2-1	ASAGGSAYNEQF
TRBV3-1	.	TRBJ2-5	ASSQEIGVKQETQY
TRBV3-1	.	TRBJ1-1	ASSQFHWIGAF
TRBV6-2/TRBV6-3	.	TRBJ1-1	ASSANHRPLHTEAF
TRBV5-1	.	TRBJ2-3	ASSPPPTPGVADTQY
TRBV5-1	.	TRBJ2-7	ASSLLGLVYEQY
TRBV24-1	few	.	ATSDLPETQY